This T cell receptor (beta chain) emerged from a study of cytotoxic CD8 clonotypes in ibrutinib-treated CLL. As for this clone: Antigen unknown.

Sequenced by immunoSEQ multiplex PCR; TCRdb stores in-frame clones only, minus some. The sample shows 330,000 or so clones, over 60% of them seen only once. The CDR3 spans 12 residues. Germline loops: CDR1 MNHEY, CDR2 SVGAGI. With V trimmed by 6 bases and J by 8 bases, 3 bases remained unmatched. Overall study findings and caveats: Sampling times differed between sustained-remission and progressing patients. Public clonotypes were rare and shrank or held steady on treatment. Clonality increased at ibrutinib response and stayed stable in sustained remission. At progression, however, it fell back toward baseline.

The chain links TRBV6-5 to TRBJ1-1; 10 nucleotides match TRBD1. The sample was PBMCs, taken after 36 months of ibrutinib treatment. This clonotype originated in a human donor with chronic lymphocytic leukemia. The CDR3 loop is CASRPDRGEAFF. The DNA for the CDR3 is TGTGCCAGCAGACCGGACAGGGGGGAAGCTTTCTTT.